This T cell receptor beta chain was identified during a study of tumor and adjacent non-tumor tissue in lung cancer. Study at large: Stage I to III disease affected 10 men and 5 women aged about 30 to 85. Around 4.2 million productive TCRbeta reads were obtained per sample on average.

This CDR3 is built from 15 residues. V was shortened by 6 bases and J by 3 bases, with 16 bases between the two germline ends. A modified ARM-PCR protocol with three rounds of nested PCR amplified TCRbeta. TCRdb re-analysed the multiplex PCR reads in MiXCR, keeping a single row per CDR3 protein. This table has just over 200,000 distinct CDR3 sequences, 71% appearing once. This sample's RNA came from whole unsorted tissue. Whole-study results and caveats: TCR diversity was significantly greater in tumor than normal lung tissue.

About this clonotype itself: What it binds is not known.

The TCR comes from a man between 60 and 75 years old with non-small cell lung cancer. The chain combines TRBV12-3 or TRBV12-4 with TRBJ2-3; D call uncertain. Sample: lung tumor tissue. CDR3 protein: CASSIGLGWTDTQYF. The CDR3 bases are TGTGCCAGCAGCATTGGTCTGGGGTGGACAGATACGCAGTATTTT.